This T cell receptor beta chain was sequenced in a study of blood T cell repertoires in COVID-19 (dated by TCRdb to the early 2020s). About the study as a whole: Samples covering the acute and convalescent phases of COVID-19 were provided by collaborators in the United States, Italy and Spain. The material from the prospective study consisted of cDNA or gDNA derived from T cells, B-cell-depleted T cells, or PBMCs. Deeply sampled blood TCRbeta repertoires from subjects exposed to, actively infected with, or recovered from COVID-19 were included in the dataset. The repertoires were made available in a free public database intended to serve as a resource for research on the immune response to SARS-CoV-2. The samples were drawn from two sources: the first 160 participants of the ongoing ImmuneRACE study, and 1,000 to 1,500 subjects contributed by 6 global collaborators. The sample metadata nearly always contained a de-identified subject ID, COVID-19 status, age in years and sex. Where available, HLA class I and class II types were taken from metadata supplied by the sample provider and were not determined by assay-based typing.

A word on this clone: This receptor's antigen is unknown. No much larger clonotype is one base removed from it; base qualities were not supplied.

Findings and caveats that apply to the study as a whole: Clinical and demographic metadata were provided uncurated, with the amount varying by source and participant.

Each collaborating institution followed its own protocols to collect whole blood in K2EDTA tubes. For TCRbeta analysis, collaborators shipped samples as frozen whole blood, isolated PBMCs, or DNA extracted from either of those sample types. The germline V gene (reference sequence) supplies CDR1 MNHEY and CDR2 SMNVEV. Counted from cysteine to phenylalanine, this CDR3 has 14 amino acids. Only the CDR3 part of the read is kept: 42 bases, read in frame from the first base. At the junction V is shortened by 6 bases and J by 7 bases; bases outside the gene matches: 3. TCRbeta CDR3 regions were amplified from genomic DNA by means of the immunoSEQ Assay, a bias-controlled multiplex PCR. For the original study's pipeline: Nucleated cell counts per sample were estimated from amplification of reference gene primers within the assay. Sequence reads were collapsed and filtered to measure the absolute abundance of every unique TCRbeta CDR3 rearrangement. For each sample, productive Simpson clonality was calculated as the square root of Simpson's diversity index across productive rearrangements. This immuneACCESS table, as held by TCRdb, lists in-frame sequences with V and J called but not all clones. Of the missing ones, under half trace to an unresolved V gene in checked studies; the others have no known cause. The DNA gave D and trimming, while V, J and clone size come from that table. Recorded for this sample are over 100,000 clones; roughly 80% of them occurred a single time. The leading ten clones occupy around 4.8% of the sample.

The chain is encoded by TRBV27 joined to TRBJ1-6, with TRBD1 identical over 10 junction bases. This receptor was obtained from a man aged 60-69 years with acute or convalescent COVID-19. What was sequenced was peripheral blood. The CDR3 loop reads CASRSGQGNSPLHF. The sequenced DNA is TGTGCCAGCAGATCGGGACAGGGGAATTCACCCCTCCACTTT.